One sample yielded the 27 T cell receptor beta chains listed below, sequenced in a study of T cell responses to AZD1222 COVID-19 vaccine. Assay: immunoSEQ multiplex PCR; the TCRdb copy retains only in-frame clones and omits some. The sample yields approximately 70,000 clones, 86% seen once. This material consisted of peripheral blood, taken on day 0 of AZD1222 vaccination. The source is an adult in good health.

The genes are TRBV2 and TRBJ2-1; 8 bases match TRBD1. The CDR3 has 14 amino acids. Germline V gene sequence: CDR1 SNHLY, CDR2 FYNNEI. Germline trimming cut 7 bases from V and 6 bases from J; bases unmatched to any gene: 8. CDR3 region: CASTGQGASNEQFF. DNA for the CDR3: TGTGCCAGCACCGGTCAGGGGGCGAGCAATGAGCAGTTCTTC. The full variable domain, with the rest looked up from reference TRBV2 and TRBJ2-1, is EPEVTQTPSHQVTQMGQEVILRCVPISNHLYFYWYRQILGQKVEFLVSFYNNEISEKSEIFDDQFSVERPDGSNFTLKIRSTKLEDSAMYFCASTGQGASNEQFFGPGTRLTVL.

This CDR3 is CASSPLSVTYHEQFF. In nucleotides, the CDR3 is TGTGCCAGCAGCCCCCTCAGCGTCACTTATCATGAGCAGTTCTTC. This chain uses TRBV9 with TRBJ2-1; unclear D gene. The CDR3 runs 15 residues. Germline V CDR1 and CDR2: SGDLS, YYNGEE. Between the trimmed V and J ends, which lost 4 bases and 8 bases, there was a span of 19 bases.

This clone was counted a few times. The chain uses TRBV16 and TRBJ1-1; perhaps TRBD1 as D (5 bases). The CDR3 totals 14 residues. Germline-derived CDR1 and CDR2 are KGHSY and FQNENV. Trimming removed 1 base from V and 4 bases from J, with 10 bases in between. The CDR3 bases are TGTGCCAGCAGCCAATTAATCACAGGCACTGAAGCTTTCTTT. As protein: CASSQLITGTEAFF.

This clone was seen only once. The chain is built from TRBV12-5 and TRBJ2-1, with D possibly TRBD2 on 5 matching bases. The CDR3 loop spans 19 amino acids. The V end was cut by 0 bases, the J end by 0 bases, with 18 bases between. CDR1 is LGHNT and CDR2 is FRNRAP in the germline V gene. The DNA of the CDR3 is TGTGCTAGTGGTTTGGTACTAGAAGGACTTCCCACCTCCTACAATGAGCAGTTCTTC. It is translated as CASGLVLEGLPTSYNEQFF.

This rearrangement joins TRBV4-2 to TRBJ2-1, with 7 nucleotides matching TRBD2. J lost 8 bases, V lost 4 bases, and 17 bases had no gene match. The CDR3 length is 17 residues. Germline values: CDR1 LGHNA, CDR2 YNFKEQ. The CDR3 is CASSLTTGTISDHEQFF. The DNA of the CDR3 is TGTGCCAGCAGCCTAACGACCGGGACTATTTCCGACCATGAGCAGTTCTTC.

This clone was observed a single time. The chain employs TRBV4-3 and TRBJ1-1; no definite D call. V was cut by 0 bases and J by 0 bases, with 8 bases left in between. This CDR3 region has 15 residues. From germline, CDR1 is LGHNA and CDR2 YSLEER. The CDR3 spells CASSQEGGMNTEAFF. In DNA, the CDR3 is TGCGCCAGCAGCCAAGAAGGCGGAATGAACACTGAAGCTTTCTTT.

The V call is TRBV6-5, the J call TRBJ1-2; 7 bases line up with TRBD1. Germline trimming cut 2 bases from V and 6 bases from J; bases unmatched to any gene: 0. The germline V gene encodes CDR1 MNHEY and CDR2 SVGAGI. The CDR3 loop spans 12 amino acids. The CDR3 protein is CASSYGQDGYTF. As DNA, the CDR3 is TGTGCCAGCAGTTACGGACAGGATGGCTACACCTTC.

The gene calls are TRBV3-1 (or the pseudogene TRBV3-2) and TRBJ2-2, with 7 bases that match TRBD1. CDR1 LGHDT and CDR2 YNNKEL come from the germline V gene (reference sequence). V gave up 4 bases and J gave up 2 bases; unmatched junction bases: 4. This CDR3 contains 15 residues. The CDR3 bases are TGTGCCAGCAGCCCCTCAGGGGGTAACACCGGGGAGCTGTTTTTT. Translating it yields CASSPSGGNTGELFF.

The CDR3 region has the DNA TGTGCCAGTAGTATCGCAGACTATAGCAATCAGCCCCAGCATTTT. This translates into CASSIADYSNQPQHF. The rearrangement joins TRBV19 to TRBJ1-5; no reliable D call. V shed 3 bases and J shed 0 bases, with 9 bases lying between them. CDR3 size: 15 residues. CDR1 and CDR2 (germline): LNHDA, SQIVND (reference sequence).

The chain employs TRBV28 and TRBJ2-1, with D possibly TRBD2 on 6 matching bases. The V and J ends lost 6 bases and 4 bases respectively, with 13 bases between them. CDR3 length: 14 residues. CDR1 and CDR2 (germline): MDHEN, SYDVKM. CDR3 sequence (DNA): TGTGCCAGCAGCTTCGTGAGCGGGTACAATGAGCAGTTCTTC. It codes for CASSFVSGYNEQFF.

The V call is TRBV6-5, the J call TRBJ1-1; D gene unclear. The germline V gene encodes CDR1 MNHEY and CDR2 SVGAGI. The ends were cut back, 7 bases at V and 8 bases at J, with 20 bases in the middle. This CDR3 spans 14 amino acids. CDR3 sequence (DNA): TGTGCCAGCAACCCGCGTGGGGAACTAGGCGAAGCTTTCTTT. It codes for CASNPRGELGEAFF.

The V call is TRBV10-3, the J call TRBJ1-1; maybe TRBD1 (5 bases). The V gene's germline CDR1 is ENHRY and CDR2 SYGVKD. Trimming stripped 4 bases from V and 3 bases from J, with 12 bases between. The CDR3 spans 14 residues. In nucleotides, the CDR3 is TGTGCCATCAGTGGGGCTGGAGGGGACACTGAAGCTTTCTTT. It is translated as CAISGAGGDTEAFF.

The chain joins TRBV25-1 to TRBJ1-1, with D uncertain. V dropped 8 bases and J dropped 6 bases, with 13 bases sitting between them. CDR1 is MGHDK and CDR2 is SYGVNS in the germline V gene. This CDR3 region has 12 residues. The CDR3 nucleotides read TGTGCCAGCGGAGGTTGGCAGGCTGAAGCTTTCTTT. Its protein product is CASGGWQAEAFF.

The gene calls are TRBV11-1 and TRBJ2-1; the match to TRBD1 covers 8 bases. This CDR3 has 14 residues. Looked up from germline, CDR1 is SGHAT and CDR2 is FQDESV (reference sequence). Trimming took 4 bases from V and 3 from J; bases not matched to a gene: 2. The CDR3 is CASSSGGHYNEQFF. CDR3 in DNA: TGTGCCAGCAGCTCAGGGGGCCACTACAATGAGCAGTTCTTC. Looking up the rest from reference TRBV11-1 and TRBJ2-1 gives the full variable domain: EAEVAQSPRYKITEKSQAVAFWCDPISGHATLYWYRQILGQGPELLVQFQDESVVDDSQLPKDRFSAERLKGVDSTLKIQPAELGDSAMYLCASSSGGHYNEQFFGPGTRLTVL.

The chain recombines TRBV19 with TRBJ2-7; weak D call: TRBD1 (5 bases). The CDR3 loop spans 15 amino acids. Per germline, CDR1 LNHDA and CDR2 SQIVND (reference sequence). V was trimmed by 5 bases and J by 4 bases, leaving 18 bases between them. The CDR3 loop reads CASSHRTLFRYEQYF. The CDR3 DNA reads as TGTGCCAGTAGTCATCGGACACTTTTTAGATACGAGCAGTACTTC.

V gene TRBV19 combines with J gene TRBJ2-7, with TRBD2 matching over 12 bases. Germline lookup yields CDR1 LNHDA and CDR2 SQIVND (reference sequence). The V and J ends lost 4 bases and 1 base, in that order; junction bases with no gene match: 5. This CDR3 comprises 16 residues. CDR3 protein: CASSTWTSGVSYEQYF. The CDR3 DNA reads TGTGCCAGTAGTACCTGGACTAGCGGGGTGTCCTACGAGCAGTACTTC.

The chain couples TRBV28 to TRBJ2-7; 8 bases fit TRBD1. Losses at the gene ends were 7 bases for V and 5 bases for J; bases not matched to a gene: 7. CDR1 and CDR2 (germline): MDHEN, SYDVKM. This CDR3 is built from 13 residues. The CDR3 coding sequence is TGTGCCAGCATTTCGGGACAGGACCACGAGCAGTACTTC. Its translation is CASISGQDHEQYF.

This rearrangement joins TRBV5-4 to TRBJ2-7, with TRBD2 identical over 7 bases. Germline V gene data show CDR1 as SGHNT and CDR2 as YYREEE (reference sequence). This CDR3 comprises 14 residues. Trimming removed 2 bases from V and 0 bases from J; junction bases left unmatched: 2. Written as DNA, the CDR3 is TGTGCCAGCAGCTTTTCTAGCGGCTCCTACGAGCAGTACTTC. Protein sequence: CASSFSSGSYEQYF.

V and J are TRBV3-1 (or the pseudogene TRBV3-2) and TRBJ2-2; D ambiguous. The CDR3 spans 16 residues. V gave up 1 base and J gave up 3 bases, with 12 bases separating them. Germline assignment: CDR1 LGHDT and CDR2 YNNKEL (reference sequence). The chain's CDR3 is CASSQASTSHTGELFF. Here the CDR3 DNA reads TGTGCCAGCAGCCAAGCATCCACTTCTCACACCGGGGAGCTGTTTTTT.

This clone appeared once. The CDR3 loop reads CASNLQGASRQPQHF. In DNA, the CDR3 is TGTGCCAGCAACTTACAGGGGGCAAGTCGGCAGCCCCAGCATTTT. The V gene is TRBV28, the J gene TRBJ1-5, with 9 nucleotides matching TRBD1. Germline trimming cut 7 bases from V and 7 bases from J; bases unmatched to any gene: 11. The CDR3 totals 15 residues. Germline V lookup: CDR1 MDHEN, CDR2 SYDVKM.

The gene calls are TRBV19 and TRBJ1-4; 9 bases are shared with TRBD1. The ends lost 1 base at V and 5 bases at J; junction bases unmatched: 2. The CDR3 spans 15 residues. CDR1 is LNHDA and CDR2 is SQIVND in the germline V gene (reference sequence). CDR3 sequence (DNA): TGTGCCAGTAGTATAGGAGGGACAGGGAATGAAAAACTGTTTTTT. Translated: CASSIGGTGNEKLFF.

The table lists this clone with a few counts. The gene calls are TRBV11-3 and TRBJ2-5, with TRBD1 matching over 10 bases. The CDR3 extends over 15 amino acids. Trimming cost V 6 bases and J 4 bases; bases outside gene matches: 8. Germline V gene lookup returns CDR1 SGHNT and CDR2 YENEEA. This CDR3 reads CASSSRQGAVETQYF. The CDR3 DNA follows: TGTGCCAGCAGTTCACGACAGGGGGCTGTAGAGACCCAGTACTTC.

This chain uses TRBV28 with TRBJ2-1; 7 nucleotides align to TRBD1. CDR1 MDHEN and CDR2 SYDVKM come from the germline V gene. The CDR3 contains 14 residues. The V gene end was trimmed by 7 bases and the J gene end by 1 base; junction bases not matched to a gene: 4. In nucleotides, the CDR3 is TGTGCCAGCATTCGACAGGGTTCCTACAATGAGCAGTTCTTC. Its translation: CASIRQGSYNEQFF.

This clone was observed a handful of times. This chain connects TRBV12-5 to TRBJ1-1; unclear D gene. Germline V gene sequence: CDR1 LGHNT, CDR2 FRNRAP. The CDR3 is 13 amino acids. V was trimmed by 5 bases and J by 9 bases, leaving 16 bases between them. CDR3 coding DNA: TGTGCTAGTGGTCCCCACACGGGGATTAAAGCTTTCTTT. Translating it yields CASGPHTGIKAFF.

This clone was recorded once. This chain joins TRBV7-2 and TRBJ2-1; 9 nucleotides match TRBD2. The germline gives CDR1 SGHTA, CDR2 FQGNSA. With 7 bases clipped from V and 6 bases from J, the junction kept 7 bases outside the gene matches. The CDR3 totals 14 residues. The DNA for the CDR3 is TGTGCCAGCACATGGGCGGGGGGGCTCAATGAGCAGTTCTTC. This gives the protein CASTWAGGLNEQFF.

This rearrangement joins TRBV19 to TRBJ2-3; D remains unclear. The CDR3 is 13 residues long. Trimming removed 1 base at V and 6 bases at J, with 8 bases between. The germline CDR1 and CDR2 sequences are LNHDA and SQIVND (reference sequence). CDR3 sequence (DNA): TGTGCCAGTAGTATAGGAACCAGGGATACGCAGTATTTT. Protein: CASSIGTRDTQYF.

This clone appeared a single time. CDR3 DNA sequence: TGTGCCAGCAGTTCTACAGGTAACACTGAAGCTTTCTTT. It specifies CASSSTGNTEAFF. V usage is TRBV28 and J usage is TRBJ1-1; D is perhaps TRBD1 (5 bases). Germline values: CDR1 MDHEN, CDR2 SYDVKM. This CDR3 contains 13 residues. V was trimmed by 4 bases and J by 2 bases, leaving 8 bases between them.